The rows below give T cell receptor beta chains drawn from one sample of a study of OX40 agonist ivuxolimab in advanced cancers. The assay was immunoSEQ multiplex PCR, and TCRdb's table has in-frame clones only and misses some. The sample carries 65,000 to 70,000 clones, roughly 80% recorded once. Sequenced here: CD4+ or CD8+ T cells sorted from blood, sampled in a trial of the OX40 agonist ivuxolimab. The receptor source for this set is an adult with an advanced solid tumor such as melanoma, head and neck, liver or kidney cancer. CDR3s include the opening cysteine and the closing phenylalanine or tryptophan. A D gene is named only where the DNA matches it firmly. The size field is filled for only some rows; it gives once, few, many or a size class.

D	size	J	V	CDR3	DNA
NA	NA	TRBJ2-3	TRBV7-2	CASSPGSSGDTQYF	TGTGCCAGCAGCCCGGGGAGTTCAGGGGATACGCAGTATTTT
NA	NA	TRBJ2-1	TRBV18	CASSPGIGSYNEQFF	TGTGCCAGCTCACCGGGTATAGGGTCCTACAATGAGCAGTTCTTC
TRBD1	NA	TRBJ2-3	TRBV5-1	CASSFETGGTDTQYF	TGCGCCAGCAGCTTCGAGACAGGGGGCACAGATACGCAGTATTTT
TRBD2	NA	TRBJ2-3	TRBV4-1	CASSHPQPSPRAGGTDTQYF	TGCGCCAGCAGCCATCCTCAACCCTCCCCTAGGGCGGGGGGCACAGATACGCAGTATTTT
TRBD1	NA	TRBJ2-5	TRBV7-2	CASSLGTGAGETQYF	TGTGCCAGCAGCTTAGGGACAGGGGCGGGGGAGACCCAGTACTTC
NA	NA	TRBJ2-5	TRBV28	CASTKTRAGSLETQYF	TGTGCCAGCACCAAGACTAGGGCAGGGAGTCTGGAGACCCAGTACTTC
TRBD2	NA	TRBJ2-5	TRBV6-6	CASRSPGEGKTQYF	TGTGCCAGCAGATCCCCTGGGGAGGGGAAGACCCAGTACTTC
TRBD1	few	TRBJ1-4	TRBV6-5	CASKRGQSNEKLFF	TGTGCCAGCAAAAGGGGACAGAGTAATGAAAAACTGTTTTTT
TRBD2	NA	TRBJ2-2	TRBV10-3	CAISPEAGGNTGELFF	TGTGCCATCAGCCCCGAAGCGGGAGGGAACACCGGGGAGCTGTTTTTT
TRBD1	NA	TRBJ1-2	TRBV19	CASTDNTGGAKGYTF	TGTGCCAGTACCGACAACACAGGGGGCGCAAAGGGCTACACCTTC
NA	NA	TRBJ2-3	TRBV7-2	CASSRTSADTQYF	TGTGCCAGCAGCCGAACCTCGGCGGATACGCAGTATTTT
NA	few	TRBJ1-4	TRBV10-3	CAISQEGKLFF	TGTGCCATCAGTCAAGAAGGAAAACTGTTTTTT